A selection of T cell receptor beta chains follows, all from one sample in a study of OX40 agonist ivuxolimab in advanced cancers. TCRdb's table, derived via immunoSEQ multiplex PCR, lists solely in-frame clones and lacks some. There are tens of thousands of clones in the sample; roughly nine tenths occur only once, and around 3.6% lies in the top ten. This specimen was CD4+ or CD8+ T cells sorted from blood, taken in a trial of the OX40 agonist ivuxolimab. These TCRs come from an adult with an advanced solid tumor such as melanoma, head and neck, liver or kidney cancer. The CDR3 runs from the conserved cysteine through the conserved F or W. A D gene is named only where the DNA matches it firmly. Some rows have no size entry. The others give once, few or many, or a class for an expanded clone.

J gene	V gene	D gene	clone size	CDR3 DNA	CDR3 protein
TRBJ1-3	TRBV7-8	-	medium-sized	TGTGCCAGCAGGACGGACAGATATGGAAACACCATATATTTT	CASRTDRYGNTIYF
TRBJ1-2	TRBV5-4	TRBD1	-	TGTGCCAGCAGCATAGGAGTTCAGGGGGAAAGGTACTATGGCTACACCTTC	CASSIGVQGERYYGYTF
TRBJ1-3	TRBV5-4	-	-	TGTGCCAGCAGCTTGGGCGGTGGAAACACCATATATTTT	CASSLGGGNTIYF
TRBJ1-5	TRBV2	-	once	TGTGCCAGCAGCCCGGACAGCCTAAATCAGCCCCAGCATTTT	CASSPDSLNQPQHF
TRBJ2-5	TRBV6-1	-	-	TGTGCCAGCAGTACTTTATTGCAAGAGACCCAGTACTTC	CASSTLLQETQYF
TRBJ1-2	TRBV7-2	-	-	TGTGCCAGCAACCCGGGGGGGCGCGGTTCCACCTTC	CASNPGGRGSTF
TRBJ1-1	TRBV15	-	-	TGTGCCACCAGCCCTCCCGGGAGAGACACTGAAGCTTTCTTT	CATSPPGRDTEAFF
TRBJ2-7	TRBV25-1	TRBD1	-	TGTGCCAGCAGTGAAGTGGGGGACAGGGGAGGCGAGCAGTACTTC	CASSEVGDRGGEQYF
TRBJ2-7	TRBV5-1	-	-	TGCGCCAGCAGCTTGGACTACCGATACGAGCAGTACTTC	CASSLDYRYEQYF
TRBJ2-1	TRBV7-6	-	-	TGTGCCAGCAGCCCCCTTAGACCCGGCCACAGACAGTACAATGAGCAGTTCTTC	CASSPLRPGHRQYNEQFF
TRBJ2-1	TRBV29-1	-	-	TGCAGCGTTTTCTACAATGAGCAGTTCTTC	CSVFYNEQFF
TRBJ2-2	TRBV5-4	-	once	TGTGCCAGCAGCTTGCACAGCCAGAACACCGGGGAGCTGTTTTTT	CASSLHSQNTGELFF
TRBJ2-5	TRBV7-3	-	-	TGTGCCAGCAGCAGGGACAAGGAAGAGACCCAGTACTTC	CASSRDKEETQYF
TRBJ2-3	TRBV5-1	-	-	TGCGCCAGCAGCTCTGCGGCCCGCACAGATACGCAGTATTTT	CASSSAARTDTQYF
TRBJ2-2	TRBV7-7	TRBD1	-	TGTGCCAGCTCGGGGACAGCTGCGAACACCGGGGAGCTGTTTTTT	CASSGTAANTGELFF
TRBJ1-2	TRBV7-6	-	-	TGTGCCAGCAGCTTGGATACAGGGAATGGCTACACCTTC	CASSLDTGNGYTF
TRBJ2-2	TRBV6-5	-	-	TGTGCCAGCAGGTCGGGACACAACACCGGGGAGCTGTTTTTT	CASRSGHNTGELFF
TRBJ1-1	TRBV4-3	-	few	TGCGCCAGCAGCCAAGATCCCAGGTTCAACACTGAAGCTTTCTTT	CASSQDPRFNTEAFF
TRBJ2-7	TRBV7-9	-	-	TGTGCCAGCAGCTTAGCAGGGGCCGACTACGAGCAGTACTTC	CASSLAGADYEQYF
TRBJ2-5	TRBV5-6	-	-	TGTGCCAGCAGCTTTCAGCGTCAGGGCACCGGGCAGTACTTC	CASSFQRQGTGQYF
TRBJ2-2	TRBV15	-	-	TGTGCCACCAGCGGGGGGGCTTCGCGGCGGGGCGGGGAGCTGTTTTTT	CATSGGASRRGGELFF
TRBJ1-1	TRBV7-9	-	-	TGTGCCAGCAGCCGCAGGAGGGTTGAGAACACTGAAGCTTTCTTT	CASSRRRVENTEAFF